This entry features one T cell receptor (beta chain) sequence. Seattle patients were enrolled while actively infected and followed longitudinally. The data stem from a study of blood T cell repertoires in COVID-19. The overall study: Sources were T cells, B-cell-depleted T cells, or PBMCs; the material itself was cDNA or gDNA.

Per the original data handling: Researchers report that nucleated cell counts were estimated from reference gene primer amplification. Libraries were prepared by immunoSEQ multiplex PCR; TCRdb keeps only in-frame clonotypes and omits some of them. V and J calls and clone size are given by that table; D and trimming were obtained from the DNA. The sample yields about 140,000 clones, 80% to 85% seen once. The receptor's source is a young man with COVID-19, enrolled during active disease. Sequencing was carried out using peripheral blood.

The CDR3 DNA reads as TGTGCCAGCAGCTTGGATAACCAAGAGACCCAGTACTTC. It is translated as CASSLDNQETQYF. The chain carries TRBV5-6 and TRBJ2-5, with D uncertain. Germline assignment: CDR1 SGHDT and CDR2 YYEEEE. The CDR3 loop spans 13 amino acids. V lost 0 bases to trimming and J lost 0 bases, with 3 bases between them.